Sequencing of this T cell receptor (beta chain) was carried out in a study of T-cell memory formation after mild COVID-19. V lost 6 bases, J lost 4 bases, and 12 bases stayed unmatched. Germline V CDR1 and CDR2: SGHTA, FQGNSA. The CDR3 totals 16 residues. This clonotype came up a few times. TCRdb ran MiXCR on the 5' RACE reads and lists one entry per CDR3 protein. The sample consists of about 430,000 distinct CDR3 sequences, around 17% of them appearing once. This sequence was found in a man aged 18 to 30 who had mild COVID-19 (a few samples of this study predate the infection). Cell type and time point are not known. Sequencing used PBMCs or a T cell subset sorted from them (not recorded which). V is TRBV7-2 and J is TRBJ1-2; 9 bases are a match to TRBD1. Here the CDR3 reads CASSHRTGANPYGYTF. In DNA form, the CDR3 reads TGTGCCAGCAGTCATAGGACAGGGGCGAACCCCTATGGCTACACCTTC.